These T cell receptor beta chains were read from a single sample in a study of blood T cell repertoires in COVID-19. Generated by immunoSEQ multiplex PCR, the TCRdb table keeps only in-frame clones and is missing some. The sample contains some 230,000 clones, 85% of which appear only once. The sample comprised peripheral blood. These TCRs come from a man aged 40-49 years with acute or convalescent COVID-19. The CDR3 runs from the conserved cysteine through the conserved F or W. D genes are given only for firm matches. Size is stated for part of the rows, as once, few or many counts, or as a class when the clone is expanded.

V gene	clone size	D gene	J gene	CDR3 DNA	CDR3 protein
TRBV5-1	NA	NA	TRBJ1-5	TGCGCCAGCAGTCTAGACGGCAATCAGCCCCAGCATTTT	CASSLDGNQPQHF
TRBV7-9	few	NA	TRBJ1-1	TGTGCCAGCAGCTTAGTTTCGGAGACTGAAGCTTTCTTT	CASSLVSETEAFF
TRBV6-5	NA	NA	TRBJ1-1	TGTGCCAGCACCTTAAGGGGCTATAACACTGAAGCTTTCTTT	CASTLRGYNTEAFF
TRBV20-1	NA	NA	TRBJ1-3	TGCAGTGCTCCCGTTGGAAACACCATATATTTT	CSAPVGNTIYF
TRBV4-1	NA	TRBD1	TRBJ1-1	TGCGCCAGCAAGACGGCCGGGACAGTGAACACTGAAGCTTTCTTT	CASKTAGTVNTEAFF
TRBV27	NA	NA	TRBJ2-1	TGTGCCAGCAGACCCCCCGGGAGAGGGAAAAGCTCCTACAATGAGCAGTTCTTC	CASRPPGRGKSSYNEQFF
TRBV19	once	NA	TRBJ1-2	TGTGCCAGTAGCCCTCGTGGAGTTAACTATGGCTACACCTTC	CASSPRGVNYGYTF
TRBV6-1	NA	NA	TRBJ1-4	TGTGCCAGCAGTGAATGGGTAGCCGAAAAACTGTTTTTT	CASSEWVAEKLFF
TRBV7-8	few	TRBD1	TRBJ1-1	TGTGCCAGCAGCTTAGTGTGGACAGGGGACACTGAAGCTTTCTTT	CASSLVWTGDTEAFF
TRBV2	once	TRBD1	TRBJ2-7	TGTGCCAGCGGACGGGACAGGGTCACCGAGCAGTACTTC	CASGRDRVTEQYF